The clone carrying this TCR beta chain has a single count. Its antigen is as yet unknown. 13 Jbeta primers and 60 Vbeta primers were used for the PCR. The table came from immunoSEQ multiplex PCR; TCRdb's copy has only in-frame clones and leaves some out. Here the sample spans approximately 160,000 clones, 64% being singletons. The data stem from a study of cytomegalovirus exposure and HLA in healthy donors. Whole-study results and caveats: High sensitivity and specificity were reportedly achieved when the classifier diagnosed cytomegalovirus status. Several top significant clusters appeared, in a later analysis, to be linked to common viral pathogens. There were 150 or so TCR beta chains listed as cytomegalovirus-associated.

The CDR3 contains 15 residues. Looked up from germline, CDR1 is SGHNT and CDR2 is YYREEE (reference sequence). Trimming took off 5 bases at V and 1 base at J, with 15 bases between the two ends. This receptor was taken from a woman aged 25-40 years in good health and CMV-seropositive. Sequencing input: PBMCs. The chain is built from TRBV5-4 and TRBJ1-2, with D unresolved. CDR3 nucleotide sequence: TGTGCCAGCAGTGTCAGAACGAACCTTAACTATGGCTACACCTTC. Its translation is CASSVRTNLNYGYTF.